This T cell receptor (beta chain) was captured by sequencing in a study of control samples from healthy donors and cancer patients. The protocol was immunoSEQ multiplex PCR, while the TCRdb copy is restricted to in-frame clones and leaves out a portion. The sample includes about 95,000 clones, around 90% of them seen just once. V was clipped by 5 bases and J by 5 bases; unmatched bases: 5. The CDR3 has 14 amino acids. Germline CDR1 LGHDT, CDR2 YNNKEL (reference sequence). The receptor comes from a woman in her 70s in good health. The sequencing input was blood. The genes are TRBV3-1 (or the pseudogene TRBV3-2) and TRBJ1-2; TRBD1 matches 10 bases. The CDR3 loop is CASSSDRGMYGYTF. In nucleotides, the CDR3 is TGTGCCAGCAGCTCGGACAGGGGGATGTATGGCTACACCTTC.